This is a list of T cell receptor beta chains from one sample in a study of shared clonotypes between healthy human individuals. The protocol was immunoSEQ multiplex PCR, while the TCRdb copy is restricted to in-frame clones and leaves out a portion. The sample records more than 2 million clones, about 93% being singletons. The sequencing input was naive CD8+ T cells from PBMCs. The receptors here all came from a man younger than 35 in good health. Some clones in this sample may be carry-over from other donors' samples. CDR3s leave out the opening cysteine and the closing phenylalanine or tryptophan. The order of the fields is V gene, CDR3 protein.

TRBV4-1 ASSRVKRDSYNEQF
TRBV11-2 ASSLGLEEYNEQF
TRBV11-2 ASSSTGTVYGYT
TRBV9 ASSVEGVPNQPQH
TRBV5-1 ASSLGGGTGSYEQY
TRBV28 ARMQDTQY
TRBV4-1 ASSQVPGADTEAF
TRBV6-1 ASSEPAEAF
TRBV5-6 ASSLVGPGGGYT
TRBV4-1 ASSQVIQFGTEAF
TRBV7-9 ASSLASGSRYEQY
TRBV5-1 ASSLRLGQRYNEQF
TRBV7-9 ASSLGLSVRDQPQH
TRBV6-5 ASSYPTSNTGELF
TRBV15 ATSKGAGAYEQY
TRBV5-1 ASSRTGLEIGELF
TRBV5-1 ASSPYSGRGNEAF
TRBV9 ASSRGTGVSEQY
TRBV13 ASSLGQTYGYT
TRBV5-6 ASSQTGVYT
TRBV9 ASSGFTGTRFSGELF
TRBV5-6 ASSSGRINEKLF
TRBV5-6 ASSLQVGARVTNEKLF
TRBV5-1 ASSLGGRAYEQY
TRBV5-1 ASSLVGQNFYEQY
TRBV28 ASSAIRELNTEAF
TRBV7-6 ASSPAWTEATDTQY